This TCR beta chain stems from a study of response to subunit inactivated influenza vaccine. General study points: There was a suggestion from the authors that each seasonal influenza vaccination recruits few new T cells.

Each CDR3 protein is one row after TCRdb ran MiXCR on the RT-PCR reads. Here the sample spans 500,000 or so distinct CDR3 sequences, 16% being singletons. The germline V and J ends were trimmed by 6 bases and 0 bases, with 14 bases remaining between them. CDR1 and CDR2 (germline): MNHNS, SASEGT. The CDR3 loop spans 15 amino acids. There are many counts of this clonotype. The antigen is undetermined. The V gene is TRBV6-1, the J gene TRBJ2-5; D may be TRBD1 (5 bases). This receptor was taken from a man aged 45-69 years who received an inactivated influenza vaccine. Sequences were derived from CD4+ T cells sorted from PBMCs, sampled around 25 months after vaccination. This chain's CDR3 is CASSPPPGNQETQYF. CDR3 coding DNA: TGTGCCAGCAGCCCCCCCCCAGGGAACCAAGAGACCCAGTACTTC.